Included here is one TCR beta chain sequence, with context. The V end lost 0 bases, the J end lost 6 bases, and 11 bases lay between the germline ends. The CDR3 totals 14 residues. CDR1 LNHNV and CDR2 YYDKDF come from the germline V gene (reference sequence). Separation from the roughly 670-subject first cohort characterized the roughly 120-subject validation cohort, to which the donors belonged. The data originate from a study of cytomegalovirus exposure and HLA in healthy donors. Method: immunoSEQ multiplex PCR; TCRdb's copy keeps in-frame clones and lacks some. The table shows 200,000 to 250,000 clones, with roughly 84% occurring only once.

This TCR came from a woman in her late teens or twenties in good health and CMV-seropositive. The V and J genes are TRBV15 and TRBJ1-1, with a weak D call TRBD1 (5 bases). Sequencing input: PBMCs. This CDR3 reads CATSRDPRAPEAFF. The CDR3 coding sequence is TGTGCCACCAGCAGAGATCCCAGGGCCCCTGAAGCTTTCTTT. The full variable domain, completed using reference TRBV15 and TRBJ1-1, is DAMVIQNPRYQVTQFGKPVTLSCSQTLNHNVMYWYQQKSSQAPKLLFHYYDKDFNNEADTPDNFQSRRPNTSFCFLDIRSPGLGDTAMYLCATSRDPRAPEAFFGQGTRLTVV.